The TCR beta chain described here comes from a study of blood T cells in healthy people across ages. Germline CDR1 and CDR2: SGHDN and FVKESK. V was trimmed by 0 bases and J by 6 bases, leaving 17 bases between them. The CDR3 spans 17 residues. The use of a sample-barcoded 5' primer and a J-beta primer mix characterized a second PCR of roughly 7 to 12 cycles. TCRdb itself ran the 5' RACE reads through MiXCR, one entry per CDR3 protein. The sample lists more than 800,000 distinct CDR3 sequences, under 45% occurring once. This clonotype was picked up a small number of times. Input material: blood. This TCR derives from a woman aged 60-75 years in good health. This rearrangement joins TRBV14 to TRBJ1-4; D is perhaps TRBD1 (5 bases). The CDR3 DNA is TGTGCCAGCAGCCAAGAAGGAAGGACAAACCTCTATGAAAAACTGTTTTTT. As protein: CASSQEGRTNLYEKLFF.